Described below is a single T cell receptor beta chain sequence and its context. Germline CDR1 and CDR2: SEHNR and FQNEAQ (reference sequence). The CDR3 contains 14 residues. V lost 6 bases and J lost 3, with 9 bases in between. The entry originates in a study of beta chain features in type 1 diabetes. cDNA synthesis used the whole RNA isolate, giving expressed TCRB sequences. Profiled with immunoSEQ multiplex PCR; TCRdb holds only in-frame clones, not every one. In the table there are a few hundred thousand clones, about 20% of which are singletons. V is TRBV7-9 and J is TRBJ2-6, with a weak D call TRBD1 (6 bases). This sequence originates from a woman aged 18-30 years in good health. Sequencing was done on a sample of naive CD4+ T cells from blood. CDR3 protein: CASSYRVGANVLTF. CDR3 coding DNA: TGTGCCAGCAGTTACAGGGTTGGGGCCAACGTCCTGACTTTC.